Ten or more counts support the clone carrying this T cell receptor beta chain. The target antigen is unknown. This specimen belongs to a study of early T cells in non-severe SARS-CoV-2 infection. Study-level results: VDJdb-based matching was biased toward anti-spike CD8 responses and missed private and CD4 specificities.

The protocol attached unique molecular identifiers to individual cDNA molecules. MiXCR, applied by TCRdb to the 5' RACE reads, yields one record per CDR3 protein. The profile shows approximately 18,000 distinct CDR3 sequences, about 4.8% of them singletons. Germline V gene lookup returns CDR1 SGHAT and CDR2 FQNNGV. V was cut by 2 bases and J by 4 bases, with 12 bases left in between. This CDR3 is 15 amino acids long. Input material: whole blood. This clonotype was obtained from an adult who was a healthcare worker with PCR-confirmed SARS-CoV-2 infection or an uninfected control (not recorded which). The chain is built from TRBV11-2 and TRBJ2-1, with a weak D call TRBD1 (6 bases). Here the CDR3 DNA reads TGTGCCAGCAGCTTACTCACAGGGCAGTACAATGAGCAGTTCTTC. It specifies CASSLLTGQYNEQFF.